A selection of T cell receptor beta chains follows, all from one sample in a study of cytomegalovirus exposure and HLA in healthy donors. Measured with immunoSEQ multiplex PCR; TCRdb has only the in-frame clones, and not every one. The data contain 150,000 or so clones, roughly 80% of them singletons. What was sequenced was PBMCs. Receptors were obtained from a man younger than 45 in good health and CMV-seropositive. Each CDR3 is given with its conserved first and last residue. Each record gives: J gene, D gene, V gene, clone size, CDR3 DNA, CDR3 protein. The D gene is left open where the match is weak. Rows may omit the clone size; those that give it use once, few, many or a size class.

>TRBJ1-5|NA|TRBV28|NA
TGTGCCAGCAGTTTTTGGGGAGAAAATCAGCCCCAGCATTTT
CASSFWGENQPQHF
>TRBJ1-2|TRBD1|TRBV5-4|NA
TGTGCCAGCAGCAGTGCAAGGGACAGGGGGCGCGGTGGCTACACCTTC
CASSSARDRGRGGYTF
>TRBJ1-6|NA|TRBV7-8|NA
TGTGCCAGCAGCTTAGCCAGGGTACCCTATAATTCACCCCTCCACTTT
CASSLARVPYNSPLHF
>TRBJ2-5|TRBD1|TRBV28|NA
TGTGCCAGCAGTTTATTGGACAGGGCGGAGGAGACCCAGTACTTC
CASSLLDRAEETQYF
>TRBJ2-7|NA|TRBV5-1|NA
TGCGCCAGCAGCTTGGGGCAGGGGCCCTACGAGCAGTACTTC
CASSLGQGPYEQYF
>TRBJ2-5|NA|TRBV7-3|NA
TGTGCCAGCAGGTCAAGGAGTGGGGAGACCCAGTACTTC
CASRSRSGETQYF
>TRBJ2-7|TRBD2|TRBV2|NA
TGTGCCAGCAGTGAATGGGGGGGCTACGAGCAGTACTTC
CASSEWGGYEQYF
>TRBJ1-1|TRBD1|TRBV7-9|NA
TGTGCCAGCAGCCCAGAGGGACAGAGAAACACTGAAGCTTTCTTT
CASSPEGQRNTEAFF
>TRBJ1-6|TRBD1|TRBV10-3|few
TGTGCCAGCGCCGGGACAGAAGTGTCACCCCTCCACTTT
CASAGTEVSPLHF
>TRBJ1-1|TRBD1|TRBV6-5|NA
TGTGCCAGCAGTGACAGGGATACGGCTTTCTTT
CASSDRDTAFF
>TRBJ2-6|NA|TRBV7-9|NA
TGTGCCAGCACCGAGCCTGCGAGCTCTGGGGCCAACGTCCTGACTTTC
CASTEPASSGANVLTF
>TRBJ2-1|NA|TRBV5-1|NA
TGCGCCAGTCATATTGATACAGAGCTCGATGAGCAGTTCTTC
CASHIDTELDEQFF
>TRBJ2-5|NA|TRBV2|few
TGTGCCAGCACCCGAATTGGCGGGATTGGAGAGACCCAGTACTTC
CASTRIGGIGETQYF
>TRBJ1-4|TRBD1|TRBV7-9|NA
TGTGCCAGCGGGAGGGGACAGGGAGACGAAAAACTGTTTTTT
CASGRGQGDEKLFF
>TRBJ1-4|TRBD1|TRBV10-2|NA
TGCGCCACAACCGGGACAGGAGGCGAAAAACTGTTTTTT
CATTGTGGEKLFF
>TRBJ1-1|NA|TRBV30|NA
TGTGCCTGGAGTCGAGGCCCCCCGGGGGATGTTTCTGAAGCTTTCTTT
CAWSRGPPGDVSEAFF
>TRBJ1-5|TRBD1|TRBV19|NA
TGTGCCAGTAGTCCCCCCCCACGACAGGGGATGATCCATCAGCCCCAGCATTTT
CASSPPPRQGMIHQPQHF
>TRBJ2-7|TRBD1|TRBV10-3|NA
TGTGCCATCAGTGCACCGGGACAGGGGGTACGGGAGCAGTACTTC
CAISAPGQGVREQYF
>TRBJ2-7|NA|TRBV2|NA
TGTGCCAGCAGGAGGGAGTACGAGCAGTACTTC
CASRREYEQYF
>TRBJ2-1|NA|TRBV28|NA
TGTGCCAGCAGTAGGATCAACGGAGATGCCTACAATGAGCAGTTCTTC
CASSRINGDAYNEQFF
>TRBJ2-3|TRBD1|TRBV2|NA
TGTGCCAGCATTAGGGGACAGGGGGTTGGCGATACGCAGTATTTT
CASIRGQGVGDTQYF
>TRBJ1-2|NA|TRBV7-9|NA
TGTGCCAGCAGACATCAGGGGTTACATGGCTACACCTTC
CASRHQGLHGYTF
>TRBJ2-7|TRBD2|TRBV28|NA
TGTGCCAGCATCCCTACCCCGGGGGGGGAGCAGTACTTC
CASIPTPGGEQYF
>TRBJ2-2|TRBD1|TRBV28|NA
TGTGCCAGCAGTCTACCACAGGGGGCTGGCACCGGGGAGCTGTTTTTT
CASSLPQGAGTGELFF
>TRBJ2-7|TRBD2|TRBV7-3|NA
TGTGCCAGCAGCTTCGGGACTAGCGGGAGCCCCTACGAGCAGTACTTC
CASSFGTSGSPYEQYF
>TRBJ2-7|NA|TRBV11-2|few
TGTGCCAGCAGCTTAAGTGTCAGGGGCGAGCAGTACTTC
CASSLSVRGEQYF
>TRBJ2-1|NA|TRBV18|NA
TGTGCCAGCTCACCGCTGGGACAAGATTTCAATGAGCAGTTCTTC
CASSPLGQDFNEQFF
>TRBJ2-5|NA|TRBV6-1|NA
TGTGCCAGCAGTCCGCCGGGACTCAAGGAGACCCAGTACTTC
CASSPPGLKETQYF
>TRBJ2-7|NA|TRBV27|once
TGTGCCAGCAGTCTCTCGGACAAGAGCTACGAGCAGTACTTC
CASSLSDKSYEQYF
>TRBJ1-2|TRBD1|TRBV10-2|NA
TGCGCCAGCAGTCCTTACAGGGGCCCTTCCTATGGCTACACCTTC
CASSPYRGPSYGYTF
>TRBJ1-4|NA|TRBV30|NA
TGTGCCTGGAGTGATGGGGGCCCGGACGATGAAAAACTGTTTTTT
CAWSDGGPDDEKLFF
>TRBJ2-3|TRBD2|TRBV19|NA
TGTGCCAGTAGCGGGTCAGCGGGAGTAGAGTCGACGCAGTATTTT
CASSGSAGVESTQYF
>TRBJ2-1|TRBD2|TRBV29-1|NA
TGCAGCGTTGAAGGGAGGCCTAGCGGGAGGAATGAGCAGTTCTTC
CSVEGRPSGRNEQFF
>TRBJ2-5|TRBD2|TRBV28|once
TGTGCCAGCAGCTCCGGGACTAGAGAAGAGACCCAGTACTTC
CASSSGTREETQYF
>TRBJ2-3|NA|TRBV7-8|NA
TGTGCCAGCTCCGGGAAATACACAAGCACAGATACGCAGTATTTT
CASSGKYTSTDTQYF
>TRBJ2-4|TRBD1|TRBV6-5|once
TGTGCCAGCAGTTACTGGACAGGGGCGGACATTCAGTACTTC
CASSYWTGADIQYF
>TRBJ2-7|TRBD2|TRBV6-1|once
TGTGCCAGCCAAGGACTAGCGGGTTCCTACGAGCAGTACTTC
CASQGLAGSYEQYF
>TRBJ2-1|TRBD2|TRBV28|NA
TGTGCCAGCAGTTCTCCCTCACATGGCGGGGGGGCAAACTACAATGAGCAGTTCTTC
CASSSPSHGGGANYNEQFF
>TRBJ2-2|NA|TRBV28|once
TGTGCCAGCAGTTACCTCCCCGACAGGTCCGGGGAGCTGTTTTTT
CASSYLPDRSGELFF
>TRBJ1-4|NA|TRBV7-6|NA
TGTGCCAGCAACGAGGCCGGAAAACTGTTTTTT
CASNEAGKLFF
>TRBJ2-2|TRBD2|TRBV9|NA
TGTGCCAGCAGCGTAGCTTCTAGCGGGGGGTCTAGGACCGGGGAGCTGTTTTTT
CASSVASSGGSRTGELFF
>TRBJ1-2|TRBD1|TRBV28|NA
TGTGCCAGCAGCCCGAGAGGTAGGACAGGAAACTATGGTGGCTACACCTTC
CASSPRGRTGNYGGYTF
>TRBJ1-1|NA|TRBV9|many
TGTGCCAGCAGCAGGGGGATGTTGAACACTGAAGCTTTCTTT
CASSRGMLNTEAFF
>TRBJ2-7|NA|TRBV7-6|once
TGTGCCAGCAGCTTAGGAACCATGGCAGGGATCCCCTACGAGCAGTACTTC
CASSLGTMAGIPYEQYF
>TRBJ2-3|TRBD2|TRBV7-3|NA
TGTGCCAGCAGCCTCCGACTAGCGGGCACAGATACGCAGTATTTT
CASSLRLAGTDTQYF
>TRBJ1-1|NA|TRBV18|NA
TGTGCCAGCTCACCACCGTCGGTCGACACTGAAGCTTTCTTT
CASSPPSVDTEAFF
>TRBJ2-5|TRBD2|TRBV7-3|few
TGTGCCAGCAGCCCCGGGACTAGCAGAGAGACCCAGTACTTC
CASSPGTSRETQYF
>TRBJ2-7|NA|TRBV6-6|NA
TGTGCCAGCACCATCGGGGTAAACTACGAGCAGTACTTC
CASTIGVNYEQYF
>TRBJ2-7|NA|TRBV6-1|NA
TGTGCCAGCAGAAGGACAATGATATACGAGCAGTACTTC
CASRRTMIYEQYF
>TRBJ1-5|TRBD1|TRBV19|NA
TGTGCCAGTAGTGGGCAGGGGGCGTCTCAGCCCCAGCATTTT
CASSGQGASQPQHF
>TRBJ2-2|TRBD2|TRBV2|NA
TGTGCCAGCAGTAAACTAGCGGCGAACACCGGGGAGCTGTTTTTT
CASSKLAANTGELFF
>TRBJ2-1|TRBD2|TRBV10-3|NA
TGTGCCACCAGGGAGGGGAGATCCTACAATGAGCAGTTCTTC
CATREGRSYNEQFF
>TRBJ2-5|NA|TRBV20-1|NA
TGCAGTGCAGCACTCGAGACCCAGTACTTC
CSAALETQYF
>TRBJ2-1|TRBD2|TRBV19|many
TGTGCCAGTAGTATGATAGCGGGATCCTACAATGAGCAGTTCTTC
CASSMIAGSYNEQFF
>TRBJ2-2|TRBD2|TRBV5-5|NA
TGTGCCAGCAGCTTGGCCCCCGCAGCGGGAGGAAAGACCGGGGAGCTGTTTTTT
CASSLAPAAGGKTGELFF
>TRBJ2-3|NA|TRBV7-6|NA
TGTGCCAGCAGCCCCGAGGCTCGCGGCACAGATACGCAGTATTTT
CASSPEARGTDTQYF
>TRBJ2-5|NA|TRBV6-5|NA
TGTGCCAGCAGTGGGAGAGGGTATTACCAAGAGACCCAGTACTTC
CASSGRGYYQETQYF
>TRBJ2-3|TRBD2|TRBV2|NA
TGTGCCAGCAGTTGGACTAGCGGACTCACAGATACGCAGTATTTT
CASSWTSGLTDTQYF
>TRBJ1-4|TRBD1|TRBV7-2|NA
TGTGCCAGCAGCTTGGAGGGACAGTTTGTAACTAATGAAAAACTGTTTTTT
CASSLEGQFVTNEKLFF
>TRBJ1-5|NA|TRBV27|NA
TGTGCCAGCAGTTTTCGGGGAAATCAGCCCCAGCATTTT
CASSFRGNQPQHF